The 23 T cell receptor beta chains below were found in one sample sequenced in a study of blood T cell repertoires in COVID-19. Method: immunoSEQ multiplex PCR; TCRdb's copy keeps in-frame clones and lacks some. The profile shows 100,000 to 150,000 clones, roughly 89% of them singletons. Input material: peripheral blood. Every receptor here comes from a man aged 55 to 70 with COVID-19, enrolled during active disease.

This chain uses TRBV7-9 with TRBJ2-7, with TRBD1 as a possible D gene (6 bases). Germline-derived CDR1 and CDR2 are SEHNR and FQNEAQ (reference sequence). The CDR3 runs to 14 residues. Trimming left V 3 bases short and J 1 base short, with 10 bases between. CDR3 loop: CASSFPTGSYEQYF. In nucleotides, the CDR3 is TGTGCCAGCAGCTTTCCAACAGGGTCCTACGAGCAGTACTTC.

The chain couples TRBV6-6 to TRBJ2-1; 8 nucleotides agree with TRBD1. The CDR3 is 14 amino acids. Trimming at V came to 2 bases and at J to 6 bases, leaving 3 bases not matched to a gene. From germline, CDR1 is MNHNY and CDR2 SVGAGI (reference sequence). CDR3 region: CASSYAQGANEQFF. CDR3 sequence (DNA): TGTGCCAGCAGTTACGCCCAGGGGGCCAATGAGCAGTTCTTC.

This clone was found a few times. The chain has TRBV7-8 and TRBJ2-1; 7 bases map to TRBD1. Germline CDR1 is SGHVS and CDR2 is FQNEAQ. The CDR3 consists of 16 residues. Trimming cost V 10 bases and J 1 base; bases outside gene matches: 13. The CDR3 DNA sequence: TGTGCCATCGAGCCCTGGGACAGTCAATCCTACAATGAGCAGTTCTTC. Translation: CAIEPWDSQSYNEQFF.

V and J are TRBV6-5 and TRBJ1-3; 8 bases agree with TRBD1. CDR1 and CDR2 from the germline V gene are MNHEY and SVGAGI. V gave up 10 bases and J gave up 2 bases; unmatched junction bases: 7. This CDR3 has 14 amino acids. The CDR3 spells CATGGRGPGNTIYF. The CDR3 DNA is TGTGCCACGGGTGGCAGGGGGCCTGGAAACACCATATATTTT.

Points on this clone: The same CDR3 is also encoded by other DNA sequences in this sample. The chain recombines TRBV28 with TRBJ1-2; D gene ambiguous. The germline gives CDR1 MDHEN, CDR2 SYDVKM. Trimming shortened V by 6 bases and J by 6 bases, and 8 bases separated the two germline ends. The CDR3 is 11 residues long. CDR3 sequence reads: CASSDRDGYTF. As DNA, the CDR3 is TGTGCCAGCAGCGACCGGGATGGCTACACCTTC.

This chain connects TRBV5-4 to TRBJ1-4; D call uncertain. This CDR3 comprises 14 residues. V dropped 0 bases and J dropped 8 bases, with 11 bases sitting between them. Germline V gene data show CDR1 as SGHNT and CDR2 as YYREEE (reference sequence). The CDR3 nucleotides read TGTGCCAGCAGCTTGGCCTCCGAGAGGGAAAAACTGTTTTTT. This translates into CASSLASEREKLFF.

The genes are TRBV28 and TRBJ1-2, with TRBD1 as a possible D gene (5 bases). Germline assignment: CDR1 MDHEN and CDR2 SYDVKM. The CDR3 contains 13 residues. Trimming removed 4 bases from V and 3 bases from J, with 9 bases in between. The DNA for the CDR3 is TGTGCCAGCAGTTCTACAGGCCACTATGGCTACACCTTC. Translated, it gives CASSSTGHYGYTF.

The chain carries TRBV7-8 and TRBJ2-5; D is ambiguous. With 5 bases removed from V and 4 bases from J, the gap between germline ends came to 5 bases. Germline V gene lookup returns CDR1 SGHVS and CDR2 FQNEAQ. The CDR3 runs to 11 residues. CDR3 nucleotide sequence: TGTGCCAGCAGCCCTAGAGAGACCCAGTACTTC. This gives the protein CASSPRETQYF. Supplemented by reference TRBV7-8 and TRBJ2-5, the full variable domain reads GAGVSQSPRYKVAKRGQDVALRCDPISGHVSLFWYQQALGQGPEFLTYFQNEAQLDKSGLPSDRFFAERPEGSVSTLKIQRTQQEDSAVYLCASSPRETQYFGPGTRLLVL.

The V call is TRBV6-5, the J call TRBJ2-7; the match to TRBD1 covers 9 bases. The length of the CDR3 is 15 residues. CDR1 is MNHEY and CDR2 is SVGAGI in the germline V gene. The ends lost 6 bases at V and 0 bases at J; junction bases unmatched: 6. The CDR3 region has the DNA TGTGCCAGCAGGGGGACAGGGACTTACTCCTACGAGCAGTACTTC. Translation gives CASRGTGTYSYEQYF.

This chain joins TRBV5-4 and TRBJ1-2; 7 nucleotides agree with TRBD1. Germline loops: CDR1 SGHNT, CDR2 YYREEE (reference sequence). Losses at the gene ends were 4 bases for V and 5 bases for J; bases not matched to a gene: 5. The CDR3 consists of 13 residues. The CDR3 reads CASSPTGLYGYTF. As DNA, the CDR3 is TGTGCCAGCAGCCCGACAGGGCTTTATGGCTACACCTTC.

The V gene is TRBV15, the J gene TRBJ1-5; 7 positions agree with TRBD1. The CDR3 length is 16 residues. V lost 5 bases to trimming and J lost 3 bases; unmatched junction nucleotides: 10. The germline gives CDR1 LNHNV, CDR2 YYDKDF (reference sequence). The CDR3 nucleotides are TGTGCCACCAGCCCACGAGCAGGGGGTTACAATCAGCCCCAGCATTTT. Translating gives CATSPRAGGYNQPQHF.

The genes are TRBV7-9 and TRBJ1-2; TRBD1 is a possible D gene (5 bases). The V and J ends lost 1 base and 7 bases respectively, with 13 bases between them. This CDR3 is 14 amino acids long. Germline V CDR1 and CDR2: SEHNR, FQNEAQ (reference sequence). The DNA of the CDR3 is TGTGCCAGCAGCTTAGAAGCAGGGAATCTTGGCTACACCTTC. Translated: CASSLEAGNLGYTF.

This clone has a single count. The chain joins TRBV18 to TRBJ1-4; 9 bases line up with TRBD1. V dropped 0 bases and J dropped 7; count of bases not matched to a gene: 3. Germline CDR1 is KGHSH and CDR2 is LQKENI. This CDR3 is built from 15 residues. The DNA of the CDR3 is TGTGCCAGCTCACCACCCATGGACAGGGGTGAAAAACTGTTTTTT. It yields the protein CASSPPMDRGEKLFF.

This chain uses TRBV2 with TRBJ2-2; possible D gene TRBD1, 5 bases. The V end was cut by 0 bases, the J end by 0 bases, with 11 bases between. CDR1 is SNHLY, CDR2 FYNNEI, per germline. The CDR3 has 17 residues. The CDR3 DNA follows: TGTGCCAGCAGTGAAGCCCAGGGCACACCGAACACCGGGGAGCTGTTTTTT. Residues: CASSEAQGTPNTGELFF.

This clone was observed a handful of times. The V and J genes are TRBV6-1 and TRBJ1-2; D unclear. The CDR3 covers 12 residues. The germline V and J ends were trimmed by 0 bases and 4 bases, with 3 bases remaining between them. Germline-derived CDR1 and CDR2 are MNHNS and SASEGT. The CDR3 DNA reads as TGTGCCAGCAGTGAAGCGAGCTATGGCTACACCTTC. Translation gives CASSEASYGYTF.

The chain has TRBV30 and TRBJ1-1; TRBD1 matches at 8 bases. The junction had 8 bases not matched to a gene; V was cut back by 2 bases and J by 0 bases. The CDR3 sequence is 16 residues long. The germline gives CDR1 GTSNPN, CDR2 SVGIG (reference sequence). The DNA for the CDR3 is TGTGCCTGGAGTCCTATCGGACAGGGAATGAACACTGAAGCTTTCTTT. This translates into CAWSPIGQGMNTEAFF. Using reference TRBV30 and TRBJ1-1 for the parts outside the CDR3, the full variable domain is SQTIHQWPATLVQPVGSPLSLECTVEGTSNPNLYWYRQAAGRGLQLLFYSVGIGQISSEVPQNLSASRPQDRQFILSSKKLLLSDSGFYLCAWSPIGQGMNTEAFFGQGTRLTVV.

The rearrangement joins TRBV10-2 to TRBJ1-1, with D uncertain. Trimming cost V 3 bases and J 3 bases, with 14 bases left between them. This CDR3 has 15 amino acids. The germline gives CDR1 WSHSY, CDR2 SAAADI. CDR3 DNA sequence: TGCGCCAGCAGTGACTCGGGAGTGGGGTACACTGAAGCTTTCTTT. Its translation: CASSDSGVGYTEAFF.

There are a few counts of this clone. The chain uses TRBV2 and TRBJ2-7, with D hard to call. Germline-derived CDR1 and CDR2 are SNHLY and FYNNEI. The CDR3 runs 13 residues. V lost 7 bases and J 0 bases, leaving 10 bases between the germline ends. CDR3 region: CASTGSISYEQYF. The DNA for the CDR3 is TGTGCCAGCACTGGCAGTATCTCCTACGAGCAGTACTTC.

The CDR3 region is CASSLDRVRTNTEAFF. CDR3 bases: TGTGCCAGCAGCCTCGACAGGGTCAGGACGAACACTGAAGCTTTCTTT. V gene TRBV7-3 combines with J gene TRBJ1-1; TRBD1 agrees at 7 bases. After removal of 5 bases from V and 1 base from J, the junction contained 10 bases not matched to a gene. In germline, CDR1 is SGHTA, CDR2 FQGTGA. The CDR3 is made up of 16 amino acids.

V is TRBV7-2 and J is TRBJ2-5; 12 positions agree with TRBD2. V was pared by 4 bases and J by 4 bases, with 7 bases of the junction left unmatched. Germline V CDR1 and CDR2: SGHTA, FQGNSA. The CDR3 loop spans 16 amino acids. CDR3 residues: CASSSLAGGPGETQYF. Written as DNA, the CDR3 is TGTGCCAGCAGCTCGCTAGCGGGGGGGCCAGGAGAGACCCAGTACTTC. The full variable domain, its missing parts supplied by reference TRBV7-2 and TRBJ2-5, is GAGVSQSPSNKVTEKGKDVELRCDPISGHTALYWYRQSLGQGLEFLIYFQGNSAPDKSGLPSDRFSAERTGGSVSTLTIQRTQQEDSAVYLCASSSLAGGPGETQYFGPGTRLLVL.

The chain couples TRBV28 to TRBJ1-4; D might be TRBD1 (6 bases). Germline V gene sequence: CDR1 MDHEN, CDR2 SYDVKM. The CDR3 is made up of 14 amino acids. Trimming stripped 7 bases from V and 5 bases from J, with 14 bases between. In DNA, the CDR3 is TGTGCCAGCACCCTCCAGGGGTTAAATGAAAAACTGTTTTTT. Translation: CASTLQGLNEKLFF.

This chain uses TRBV5-1 with TRBJ1-2; D gene uncertain. Trimming took 3 bases from V and 2 from J, leaving 8 bases between them. The CDR3 is 13 residues long. The germline CDR1 and CDR2 sequences are SGHRS and YFSETQ. The CDR3 bases are TGCGCCAGCAGCTACGACAAGAACTATGGCTACACCTTC. Its protein is CASSYDKNYGYTF.

The rearrangement joins TRBV10-3 to TRBJ2-7; D perhaps matches TRBD2 (7 bases). This CDR3 region has 14 residues. Per germline, CDR1 ENHRY and CDR2 SYGVKD. Trimming pared 4 bases from V and 3 bases from J, leaving 13 bases between. CDR3 bases: TGTGCCATCAGTGGAAGGAGGGGGGGCTACGAGCAGTACTTC. This codes for CAISGRRGGYEQYF.